This entry concerns a single TCR beta chain. A library of TCRbeta sequences, prepared with unique molecular identifiers, was generated. One entry per CDR3 protein results from TCRdb running MiXCR on the PCR reads. The sample carries hundreds of thousands of distinct CDR3 sequences, around 17% recorded once. V lost 4 bases, J lost 3 bases, and 10 bases lay in between. Germline assignment: CDR1 MGHRA and CDR2 YSYEKL. The CDR3 is 14 amino acids. The sample belongs to a study of T-cell reconstitution after alpha-beta-depleted transplantation in children. The specimen was PBMCs from the stem cell graft donor, collected from the stem cell graft. The chain uses TRBV4-1 and TRBJ2-1; D gene uncertain. The sequence was obtained from a human donor who donated a stem cell graft to a child with acute lymphoblastic leukemia. The CDR3 region is CASSPAAIYNEQFF. The DNA of the CDR3 is TGCGCCAGCAGCCCGGCAGCGATCTACAATGAGCAGTTCTTC.